The T cell receptor beta chain described here comes from a study of cytomegalovirus exposure and HLA in healthy donors. Findings and caveats of the study: There were under 200 TCR beta chains listed as cytomegalovirus-associated.

Method: immunoSEQ multiplex PCR; TCRdb's copy keeps in-frame clones and lacks some. Of about 140,000 clones in the sample, approximately 89% were seen once. Germline V gene data show CDR1 as LNHDA and CDR2 as SQIVND (reference sequence). The CDR3 contains 13 residues. Trimming pared 3 bases from V and 3 bases from J, leaving 9 bases between. As to this clone: Its antigen is not identified.

The sequenced material came from PBMCs. The receptor's source is a man younger than 35 in good health and CMV-seronegative. V and J are TRBV19 and TRBJ2-7; D ambiguous. The CDR3 region has the DNA TGTGCCAGTAGTATGTCAGGAAACTACGAGCAGTACTTC. It codes for CASSMSGNYEQYF.